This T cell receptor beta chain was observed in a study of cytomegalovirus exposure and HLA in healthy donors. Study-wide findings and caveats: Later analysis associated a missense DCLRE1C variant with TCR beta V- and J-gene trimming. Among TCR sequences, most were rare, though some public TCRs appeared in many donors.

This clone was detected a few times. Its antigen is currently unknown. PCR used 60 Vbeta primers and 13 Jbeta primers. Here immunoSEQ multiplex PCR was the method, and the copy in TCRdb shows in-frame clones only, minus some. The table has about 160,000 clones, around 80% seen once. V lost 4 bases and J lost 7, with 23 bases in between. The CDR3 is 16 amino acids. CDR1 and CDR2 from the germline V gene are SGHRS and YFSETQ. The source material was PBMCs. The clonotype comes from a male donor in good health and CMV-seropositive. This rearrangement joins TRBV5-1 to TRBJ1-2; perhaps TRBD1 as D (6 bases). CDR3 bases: TGCGCCAGCAGCCAAGAGATTCGGACAGAGGCTTCTGGCTACACCTTC. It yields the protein CASSQEIRTEASGYTF.